The sequence of this TCR beta chain was determined in a study of OX40 agonist ivuxolimab in advanced cancers. General study results and limits: Antigen specificity remained undetermined for the expanded peripheral T cells.

A note on this clone: Antigen unknown.

The repertoire was sequenced with immunoSEQ multiplex PCR; TCRdb's copy has only in-frame clones and lacks some. The sample holds over 50,000 clones, around 92% seen once. This CDR3 is 14 amino acids long. Germline V gene lookup returns CDR1 KGHSH and CDR2 LQKENI. Trimming cost V 3 bases and J 7 bases, with 13 bases left between them. The receptor was isolated from an adult with an advanced solid tumor such as melanoma, head and neck, liver or kidney cancer. This specimen was CD4+ or CD8+ T cells sorted from blood, taken in a trial of the OX40 agonist ivuxolimab. The chain carries TRBV18 and TRBJ2-1; a possible D gene is TRBD2 (7 bases). CDR3 protein: CASSPMGGGNEQFF. CDR3 in DNA: TGTGCCAGCTCACCGATGGGAGGGGGTAATGAGCAGTTCTTC.